These T cell receptor beta chains were read from a single sample in a study of T cell repertoires in aging, cancer and after chemotherapy. TCRdb used MiXCR to reprocess the multiplex PCR reads, holding one entry per CDR3 protein. The profile shows around 1,800 distinct CDR3 sequences, about 20% of them singletons. Sequenced material: blood. The receptors were gathered from a human donor with a blood cancer. Both conserved end residues are part of each CDR3. Each record gives: V gene, D gene, clone size, J gene, CDR3 DNA, CDR3 protein. A D gene is named only where the DNA matches it firmly. The listing skips clone size in some rows; elsewhere it reads once, few, many or a size class.

TRBV27	TRBD1	NA	TRBJ1-2	TGTGCCAGCAGCACCGGGACAGGCCGCTCCTTTAACTATGGCTACACCTTC	CASSTGTGRSFNYGYTF
TRBV5-1	TRBD1	NA	TRBJ1-5	TGCGCCAGCAGCTTACAGGGGAGCCTCGATCAGCCCCAGCATTTT	CASSLQGSLDQPQHF
TRBV20-1	TRBD2	once	TRBJ2-7	TGCAGTGCTACCCCACTAGCGGGAGAGCAGTACTTC	CSATPLAGEQYF
TRBV20-1	TRBD1	medium-sized	TRBJ1-1	TGCAGTGCTCGGACAGGGCGGTACACTGAAGCTTTCTTT	CSARTGRYTEAFF
TRBV20-1	NA	few	TRBJ1-3	TGCAGTGCTGCGGACGTAAGCTCTGGAAACACCATATATTTT	CSAADVSSGNTIYF
TRBV6-1	NA	medium-sized	TRBJ1-2	TGTGCCAGCAGTGAAGCGCTTCGGGACATGGGCTACACCTTC	CASSEALRDMGYTF
TRBV6-5	TRBD1	medium-sized	TRBJ2-1	TGTGCCAGCAGGGGACAGGGTCTCTCCTACAATGAGCAGTTCTTC	CASRGQGLSYNEQFF
TRBV5-6	NA	NA	TRBJ1-3	TGTGCCAGCAGCTTAGGTTACAGGGAGAGTATCTCTGGAAACACCATATATTTT	CASSLGYRESISGNTIYF
TRBV11-2	NA	NA	TRBJ2-2	TGTGCCAGCAGCTCCGACATCGGGGAGCTGTTTTTT	CASSSDIGELFF
TRBV7-9	NA	NA	TRBJ1-1	TGTGCCAGCACCAGAGAAGACAGATCGAACACTGAAGCTTTCTTT	CASTREDRSNTEAFF
TRBV5-1	NA	few	TRBJ1-3	TGCGCCAGCACCGAACGGGGTTACTCTGGAAACACCATATATTTT	CASTERGYSGNTIYF
TRBV6-5	NA	large	TRBJ2-3	TGTGCCAGCAGCCGCGGGTCGTTATTCGGCACAGATACGCAGTATTTT	CASSRGSLFGTDTQYF
TRBV6-6	NA	medium-sized	TRBJ2-3	TGTGCCAGCAGTTACCGGAGCATCGATGGCACAGATACGCAGTATTTT	CASSYRSIDGTDTQYF
TRBV12-3/TRBV12-4	TRBD1	medium-sized	TRBJ1-2	TGTGCCAGCACACTCGGGACAGCGCACTATGGCTACACCTTC	CASTLGTAHYGYTF
TRBV5-1	NA	NA	TRBJ1-1	TGCGCCAGCAGCGCGTCGGGACCCTTGAACACTGAAGCTTTCTTT	CASSASGPLNTEAFF
TRBV20-1	NA	medium-sized	TRBJ2-7	TGCAGTGCTAGAGCGGACCCATCCTACGAGCAGTACTTC	CSARADPSYEQYF
TRBV5-4	TRBD1	large	TRBJ2-1	TGTGCCACCACGACAGGGGCCGTGATCAATGAGCAGTTCTTC	CATTTGAVINEQFF
TRBV2	TRBD1	few	TRBJ1-6	TGTGCCAGCACCCTCGGACAGGGGGCCGGTTCACCCCTCCACTTT	CASTLGQGAGSPLHF
TRBV18	TRBD2	medium-sized	TRBJ2-1	TGTGCCAGCTCACCAACGGGACTAGGTAATTACAATGAGCAGTTCTTC	CASSPTGLGNYNEQFF
TRBV6-5	NA	NA	TRBJ2-7	TGTGCCAGCAGCGTCCCGACCGGGAACGAGCAGTACTTC	CASSVPTGNEQYF
TRBV19	NA	NA	TRBJ1-1	TGTGCCAGTAGTATTGGGGGCGCGGGAACTGAAGCTTTCTTT	CASSIGGAGTEAFF
TRBV5-1	NA	NA	TRBJ2-5	TGCGCCAGCAGCCCAGAGGCGGGGGCCCCAATGCAAGAGACCCAGTACTTC	CASSPEAGAPMQETQYF
TRBV5-1	NA	NA	TRBJ2-7	TGCGCCAGCTCCCGGACACGGGGCTCCTACGAGCAGTACTTC	CASSRTRGSYEQYF
TRBV11-2	TRBD1	NA	TRBJ2-3	TGTGCCAGCCCCGATTTAGGACAGGGGCGGGGAGATACGCAGTATTTT	CASPDLGQGRGDTQYF
TRBV7-2	NA	NA	TRBJ1-6	TGTGCCAGCAGCTTGTCCTACATAGCCCGCCTCCACTTT	CASSLSYIARLHF
TRBV5-1	NA	few	TRBJ2-5	TGCGCCAGCAGCTTAGGCAGGGAGACCCAGTACTTC	CASSLGRETQYF
TRBV19	TRBD2	large	TRBJ2-1	TGTGCCAGTAGTTTAGAAAAAGCGGGATACTCCTACAATGAGCAGTTCTTC	CASSLEKAGYSYNEQFF
TRBV5-1	NA	NA	TRBJ2-1	TGCGCCAGCAGCTTGGGTCCGGAGGGGGGCAATGAGCAGTTCTTC	CASSLGPEGGNEQFF
TRBV6-1	NA	once	TRBJ1-2	TGTGCCAGCAGTTCGCCCTTTGGGGGGGCCCAGAACTATGGCTACACCTTC	CASSSPFGGAQNYGYTF
TRBV20-1	TRBD2	few	TRBJ2-7	TGCAGTTCTAGGGCGGTGGGTAGCGGGAGCTACACCTACGAGCAGTACTTC	CSSRAVGSGSYTYEQYF
TRBV27	NA	medium-sized	TRBJ1-5	TGTGCCAGCAGTTTATATGGAGCGGGTCAGCCCCAGCATTTT	CASSLYGAGQPQHF
TRBV5-5	TRBD2	medium-sized	TRBJ2-5	TGTGCCAGCAGCTTGAGGAGGGGAGGGCTTATCCAAGAGACCCAGTACTTC	CASSLRRGGLIQETQYF
TRBV7-9	NA	NA	TRBJ1-5	TGTGCCAGCAGCTCGGGAGGACAGCCCCAGCATTTT	CASSSGGQPQHF
TRBV6-1	NA	large	TRBJ2-1	TGTGCCAGCAGTGAAGAATTGTACAATGAGCAGTTCTTC	CASSEELYNEQFF
TRBV5-1	NA	few	TRBJ1-6	TGCGCCAGCAGCTTGGGAATGGGGCATAATTCACCCCTCCACTTT	CASSLGMGHNSPLHF
TRBV20-1	NA	medium-sized	TRBJ2-3	TGCAGTGCACCCGGGAGCACAGATACGCAGTATTTT	CSAPGSTDTQYF
TRBV20-1	NA	medium-sized	TRBJ2-2	TGCAGTGCTAGAAAAGGTGGGGCCACCGGGGAGCTGTTTTTT	CSARKGGATGELFF
TRBV19	TRBD2	medium-sized	TRBJ2-7	TGTGCCAGTAGTGGGACTAGCGTCTCTCGGGAGCAGTACTTC	CASSGTSVSREQYF
TRBV7-2	NA	few	TRBJ2-1	TGTGCCAGCAGCTCGCATGGGGGACTTACTAACAATGAGCAGTTCTTC	CASSSHGGLTNNEQFF
TRBV6-1	NA	medium-sized	TRBJ1-2	TGTGCCAGCAGTAACAGGGAAGCGGATGGCTACACCTTC	CASSNREADGYTF
TRBV5-8	NA	NA	TRBJ2-1	TGTGCCAGCAGCCCCTGGAGCGGGTTTAACAATGAGCAGTTCTTC	CASSPWSGFNNEQFF
TRBV30	NA	medium-sized	TRBJ1-2	TGTGCCTGGAGTCCGGGCGGAATTAATGGCTACACCTTC	CAWSPGGINGYTF
TRBV19	NA	medium-sized	TRBJ2-3	TGTGCCAGTAGAACCATCCCCACAGATACGCAGTATTTT	CASRTIPTDTQYF
TRBV20-1	NA	few	TRBJ2-5	TGCAGTGCTAGAGGATTTGGGTCCTCAAGGACCCAGTACTTC	CSARGFGSSRTQYF
TRBV6-2/TRBV6-3	NA	medium-sized	TRBJ2-4	TGTGCCAGCAGTTACGACAACCTAGCCAAAAACATTCAGTACTTC	CASSYDNLAKNIQYF
TRBV10-3	NA	medium-sized	TRBJ1-5	TGTGCCATCAGTGATATCAATCAGCCCCAGCATTTT	CAISDINQPQHF
TRBV6-5	TRBD1	large	TRBJ1-4	TGTGCCAGCAGTTACTCGACAGGGGATGGTGAAAAACTGTTTTTT	CASSYSTGDGEKLFF
TRBV5-5	NA	medium-sized	TRBJ2-3	TGTGCCAGCAGGCCGCAGGTGCTCCTCACAGATACGCAGTATTTT	CASRPQVLLTDTQYF
TRBV18	TRBD1	medium-sized	TRBJ1-1	TGTGCCAGCTCACCCGGACAGGGGATGAACACTGAAGCTTTCTTT	CASSPGQGMNTEAFF